This T cell receptor (beta chain) was sequenced during a study of regulatory T cells in long-lasting Graves disease. Documented time point: newly diagnosed GD, antithyroid drugs for less than 3 months. PBMCs provided the RNA from which the TCR library was made. Regarding the study as a whole: Rather than thyroid tissue, only peripheral blood underwent study.

Through Arm-PCR of CDR3 regions and iRepertoire HTBI primers, TCR beta libraries were built. TCRdb recomputed calls from the multiplex PCR reads with MiXCR, one row per CDR3 protein. The sample records 400,000 to 500,000 distinct CDR3 sequences, roughly 15% being singletons. Germline lookup yields CDR1 SGHVS and CDR2 FNYEAQ. Trimming left V 4 bases short and J 0 bases short, with 9 bases between. The CDR3 is 14 amino acids. Comments on this clonotype: Its antigen remains unidentified.

This sample also appeared in a second study, on T cells in Graves' hyperthyroidism and ophthalmopathy. From that study: The study used the HTBI primer set for a first-round RT-PCR of the TCR CDR3.

The clonotype was recovered from a young woman with Graves disease. The material sequenced was peripheral blood mononuclear cells (PBMCs), taken at new diagnosis, from a patient treated with antithyroid drugs. The V gene is TRBV7-6, the J gene TRBJ1-1, with a possible D match to TRBD1 (5 bases). DNA of the CDR3: TGTGCCAGCAGCTCGGGACGGATGAACACTGAAGCTTTCTTT. Its protein is CASSSGRMNTEAFF.